A single sample gave rise to the 15 T cell receptor beta chains below, sequenced in a study of T-cell memory formation after mild COVID-19. Each CDR3 protein gets one entry after TCRdb re-called the 5' RACE reads with MiXCR. The sample includes hundreds of thousands of distinct CDR3 sequences, approximately 15% of them seen just once. The sample taken for sequencing was PBMCs or a T cell subset sorted from them (not recorded which). All receptors come from an adult woman who had mild COVID-19 (a few samples of this study predate the infection). Cell type and time point are not known.

This clonotype has only a few counts. The gene calls are TRBV20-1 and TRBJ1-1; D is unresolved. V dropped 3 bases and J dropped 7 bases, with 18 bases sitting between them. Germline CDR1 reads DFQATT; CDR2 reads SNEGSKA (reference sequence). This CDR3 spans 14 amino acids. Here the CDR3 DNA reads TGCAGTGCTAGTGCCAGCGGGGAGAGGTATGAAGCTTTCTTT. Amino acids: CSASASGERYEAFF.

This clonotype was detected a few times. The rearrangement links TRBV5-1 to TRBJ1-3; D is unclear. The CDR3 is made up of 14 amino acids. V was trimmed by 2 bases and J by 0 bases, leaving 6 bases between them. Germline V gene data show CDR1 as SGHRS and CDR2 as YFSETQ. CDR3 loop: CASSFQPSGNTIYF. As DNA, the CDR3 is TGCGCCAGCAGCTTCCAGCCCTCTGGAAACACCATATATTTT. Variable domain in full (rest from reference TRBV5-1 and TRBJ1-3): KAGVTQTPRYLIKTRGQQVTLSCSPISGHRSVSWYQQTPGQGLQFLFEYFSETQRNKGNFPGRFSGRQFSNSRSEMNVSTLELGDSALYLCASSFQPSGNTIYFGEGSWLTVV.

This clonotype has at least ten counts. The gene calls are TRBV5-4 and TRBJ2-5; 13 nucleotides agree with TRBD2. Germline V gene sequence: CDR1 SGHNT, CDR2 YYREEE (reference sequence). This CDR3 has 15 amino acids. The V segment lost 4 bases and the J segment 2 bases; nucleotides outside the gene matches: 2. The CDR3 spells CASSRGLAGQETQYF. In nucleotides, the CDR3 is TGTGCCAGCAGCCGGGGACTAGCGGGGCAAGAGACCCAGTACTTC. The full variable domain, its missing parts supplied by reference TRBV5-4 and TRBJ2-5, is ETGVTQSPTHLIKTRGQQVTLRCSSQSGHNTVSWYQQALGQGPQFIFQYYREEENGRGNFPPRFSGLQFPNYSSELNVNALELDDSALYLCASSRGLAGQETQYFGPGTRLLVL.

In this sample, this clonotype turned up many times. The V and J genes are TRBV12-3 or TRBV12-4 and TRBJ2-7; 11 bases match TRBD2. CDR3 length: 15 residues. V lost 6 bases and J lost 1; bases outside the gene matches: 5. CDR3: CASSHTSGGSYEQYF. In nucleotides, the CDR3 is TGTGCCAGCAGCCATACTAGCGGGGGTTCCTACGAGCAGTACTTC.

The chain links TRBV13 to TRBJ2-3, with D uncertain. V lost 1 base, J lost 2 bases, and 10 bases lay in between. CDR3 length: 15 amino acids. The germline gives CDR1 PRHDT, CDR2 FYEKMQ (reference sequence). The CDR3 is CASSLVVSLTDTQYF. The CDR3 DNA reads as TGTGCCAGCAGCTTAGTAGTTTCCCTCACAGATACGCAGTATTTT. Filled out from reference TRBV13 and TRBJ2-3, the complete variable domain reads AAGVIQSPRHLIKEKRETATLKCYPIPRHDTVYWYQQGPGQDPQFLISFYEKMQSDKGSIPDRFSAQQFSDYHSELNMSSLELGDSALYFCASSLVVSLTDTQYFGPGTRLTVL.

Many counts were recorded for this clonotype. The chain combines TRBV6-5 with TRBJ1-1, with D hard to call. Germline CDR1 is MNHEY and CDR2 is SVGAGI. Between the trimmed V and J ends, which lost 9 bases and 8 bases, there was a span of 16 bases. The CDR3 covers 12 residues. This chain's CDR3 is CASSSLGTEAFF. Here the CDR3 DNA reads TGTGCCAGTAGCTCCTTGGGAACCGAAGCTTTCTTT.

This clonotype has a handful of counts. This chain uses TRBV24-1 with TRBJ2-2; tentative D call: TRBD2 (6 bases). The CDR3 sequence is 15 residues long. Germline loops: CDR1 KGHDR, CDR2 SFDVKD. The V gene lost 6 bases and the J gene lost 2 bases, with 12 bases spanning the gap. The chain's CDR3 is CATSSGSLNTGELFF. CDR3 in DNA: TGTGCCACCAGTAGCGGGTCCCTAAACACCGGGGAGCTGTTTTTT.

This clonotype has only a few counts. The rearrangement uses TRBV7-2 and TRBJ2-1, with 11 bases fitting TRBD2. J was trimmed by 15 bases and V by 0 bases; bases with no gene match: 7. The CDR3 consists of 14 residues. Germline CDR1 is SGHTA and CDR2 is FQGNSA. The DNA of the CDR3 is TGTGCCAGCAGCTTAGCCCTAGCGGGAGGTTATCCGTTCTTC. Protein sequence: CASSLALAGGYPFF.

V is TRBV6-5 and J is TRBJ2-7; 8 bases match TRBD1. Per the germline V gene, CDR1 is MNHEY and CDR2 is SVGAGI. CDR3 length: 14 residues. The ends lost 8 bases at V and 1 base at J; junction bases unmatched: 7. For the CDR3, the DNA is TGTGCCAGCTCTCAACAGGGGGAATCCTACGAGCAGTACTTC. It yields the protein CASSQQGESYEQYF.

The chain has TRBV20-1 and TRBJ1-1, with TRBD1 matching over 11 bases. This CDR3 has 13 residues. Germline values: CDR1 DFQATT, CDR2 SNEGSKA (reference sequence). The V and J ends lost 5 bases and 3 bases, in that order; junction bases with no gene match: 2. Written as DNA, the CDR3 is TGCAGTGCTCCGGGACAGGGGGACACTGAAGCTTTCTTT. Protein product: CSAPGQGDTEAFF.

In this sample, this clonotype turned up a few times. The chain couples TRBV29-1 to TRBJ1-2; TRBD1 agrees at 9 bases. V shed 7 bases, J shed 3 bases, and the junction held 6 bases outside the gene matches. Germline CDR1 and CDR2: SQVTM and ANQGSEA. CDR3 length equals 13 residues. The CDR3 coding sequence is TGCAGCGGCACGGGACAGGGTGACTATGGCTACACCTTC. Translation gives CSGTGQGDYGYTF.

This clonotype has more than one count but fewer than ten. The chain couples TRBV20-1 to TRBJ2-7; D call uncertain. The CDR3 length is 14 residues. Germline V gene data show CDR1 as DFQATT and CDR2 as SNEGSKA (reference sequence). V lost 0 bases, J lost 0 bases, and 9 bases lay in between. Here the CDR3 reads CSARDLLASYEQYF. The CDR3 DNA sequence: TGCAGTGCTAGAGATCTCTTGGCCTCCTACGAGCAGTACTTC.

The rearrangement links TRBV5-4 to TRBJ2-7; the match to TRBD1 covers 7 bases. This CDR3 region has 15 residues. CDR1 is SGHNT and CDR2 is YYREEE in the germline V gene (reference sequence). V lost 4 bases, J lost 6 bases, and 13 bases stayed unmatched. CDR3 DNA: TGTGCCAGCAGCGGCGGTTGGACAGGAATTTCCGAGCAGTACTTC. It encodes CASSGGWTGISEQYF.

The rearrangement uses TRBV20-1 and TRBJ1-2; no reliable D call. Germline CDR1 DFQATT, CDR2 SNEGSKA (reference sequence). Trimming took off 1 base at V and 6 bases at J, with 15 bases between the two ends. This CDR3 comprises 14 residues. The CDR3 DNA sequence: TGCAGTGCTAGAGTCGGGCCCCCCGTGGATGGCTACACCTTC. Its translation is CSARVGPPVDGYTF.

The J gene is TRBJ1-3, the V gene TRBV5-6, with D uncertain. Trimming stripped 4 bases from V and 3 bases from J, with 14 bases between. This CDR3 has 15 amino acids. Germline values: CDR1 SGHDT, CDR2 YYEEEE. CDR3 region: CASSRLEGGGNTIYF. The DNA for the CDR3 is TGTGCCAGCAGCCGCCTGGAGGGAGGTGGAAACACCATATATTTT.